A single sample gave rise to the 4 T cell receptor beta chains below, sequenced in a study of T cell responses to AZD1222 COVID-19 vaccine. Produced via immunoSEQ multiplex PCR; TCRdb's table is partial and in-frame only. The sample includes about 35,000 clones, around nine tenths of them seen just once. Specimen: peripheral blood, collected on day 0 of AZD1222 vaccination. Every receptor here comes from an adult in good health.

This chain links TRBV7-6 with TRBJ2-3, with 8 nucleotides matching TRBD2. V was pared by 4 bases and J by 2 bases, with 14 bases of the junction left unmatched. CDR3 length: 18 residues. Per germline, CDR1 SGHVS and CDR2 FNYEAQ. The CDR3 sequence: CASSSGRTAGGDTDTQYF. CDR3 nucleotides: TGTGCCAGCAGCTCCGGGCGGACGGCGGGAGGCGACACAGATACGCAGTATTTT.

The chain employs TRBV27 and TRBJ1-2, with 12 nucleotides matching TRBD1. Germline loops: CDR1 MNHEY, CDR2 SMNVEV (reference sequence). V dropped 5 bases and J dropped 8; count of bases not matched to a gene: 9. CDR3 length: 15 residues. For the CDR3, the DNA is TGTGCCAGCAGTCCCTGGGACAGGGGGCGTCAGGGCTACACCTTC. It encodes CASSPWDRGRQGYTF.

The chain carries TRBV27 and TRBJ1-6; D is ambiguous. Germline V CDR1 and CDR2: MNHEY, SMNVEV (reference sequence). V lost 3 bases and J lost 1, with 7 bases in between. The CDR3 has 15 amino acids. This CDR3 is CASSFGQSYNSPLHF. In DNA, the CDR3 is TGTGCCAGCAGTTTCGGTCAGTCCTATAATTCACCCCTCCACTTT.

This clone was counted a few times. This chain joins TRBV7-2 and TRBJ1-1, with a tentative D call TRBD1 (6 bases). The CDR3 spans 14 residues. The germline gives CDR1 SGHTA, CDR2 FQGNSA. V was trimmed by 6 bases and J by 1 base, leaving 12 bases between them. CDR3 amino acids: CASSLRGPNTEAFF. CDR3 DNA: TGTGCCAGCAGTCTCCGGGGGCCGAACACTGAAGCTTTCTTT. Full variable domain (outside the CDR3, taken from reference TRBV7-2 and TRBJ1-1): GAGVSQSPSNKVTEKGKDVELRCDPISGHTALYWYRQSLGQGLEFLIYFQGNSAPDKSGLPSDRFSAERTGGSVSTLTIQRTQQEDSAVYLCASSLRGPNTEAFFGQGTRLTVV.